This entry is about one T cell receptor beta chain. Produced via immunoSEQ multiplex PCR; TCRdb's table is partial and in-frame only. The top ten clones hold about a sixth of a sample with some 5,900 clones, around 85% of them seen once. The record originates from a study of blood T cell repertoires in COVID-19. The length of the CDR3 is 15 residues. Germline trimming cut 1 base from V and 8 bases from J; bases unmatched to any gene: 8. The germline V gene encodes CDR1 LNHNV and CDR2 YYDKDF (reference sequence). This chain uses TRBV15 with TRBJ1-3; 7 bases map to TRBD1. The receptor was derived from a human donor in a cohort sampled during active COVID-19. Sequencing used peripheral blood. The CDR3 bases are TGTGCCACCAGCAGAGGAGACAGGGTAACGGACACCATATATTTT. This sequence encodes CATSRGDRVTDTIYF.